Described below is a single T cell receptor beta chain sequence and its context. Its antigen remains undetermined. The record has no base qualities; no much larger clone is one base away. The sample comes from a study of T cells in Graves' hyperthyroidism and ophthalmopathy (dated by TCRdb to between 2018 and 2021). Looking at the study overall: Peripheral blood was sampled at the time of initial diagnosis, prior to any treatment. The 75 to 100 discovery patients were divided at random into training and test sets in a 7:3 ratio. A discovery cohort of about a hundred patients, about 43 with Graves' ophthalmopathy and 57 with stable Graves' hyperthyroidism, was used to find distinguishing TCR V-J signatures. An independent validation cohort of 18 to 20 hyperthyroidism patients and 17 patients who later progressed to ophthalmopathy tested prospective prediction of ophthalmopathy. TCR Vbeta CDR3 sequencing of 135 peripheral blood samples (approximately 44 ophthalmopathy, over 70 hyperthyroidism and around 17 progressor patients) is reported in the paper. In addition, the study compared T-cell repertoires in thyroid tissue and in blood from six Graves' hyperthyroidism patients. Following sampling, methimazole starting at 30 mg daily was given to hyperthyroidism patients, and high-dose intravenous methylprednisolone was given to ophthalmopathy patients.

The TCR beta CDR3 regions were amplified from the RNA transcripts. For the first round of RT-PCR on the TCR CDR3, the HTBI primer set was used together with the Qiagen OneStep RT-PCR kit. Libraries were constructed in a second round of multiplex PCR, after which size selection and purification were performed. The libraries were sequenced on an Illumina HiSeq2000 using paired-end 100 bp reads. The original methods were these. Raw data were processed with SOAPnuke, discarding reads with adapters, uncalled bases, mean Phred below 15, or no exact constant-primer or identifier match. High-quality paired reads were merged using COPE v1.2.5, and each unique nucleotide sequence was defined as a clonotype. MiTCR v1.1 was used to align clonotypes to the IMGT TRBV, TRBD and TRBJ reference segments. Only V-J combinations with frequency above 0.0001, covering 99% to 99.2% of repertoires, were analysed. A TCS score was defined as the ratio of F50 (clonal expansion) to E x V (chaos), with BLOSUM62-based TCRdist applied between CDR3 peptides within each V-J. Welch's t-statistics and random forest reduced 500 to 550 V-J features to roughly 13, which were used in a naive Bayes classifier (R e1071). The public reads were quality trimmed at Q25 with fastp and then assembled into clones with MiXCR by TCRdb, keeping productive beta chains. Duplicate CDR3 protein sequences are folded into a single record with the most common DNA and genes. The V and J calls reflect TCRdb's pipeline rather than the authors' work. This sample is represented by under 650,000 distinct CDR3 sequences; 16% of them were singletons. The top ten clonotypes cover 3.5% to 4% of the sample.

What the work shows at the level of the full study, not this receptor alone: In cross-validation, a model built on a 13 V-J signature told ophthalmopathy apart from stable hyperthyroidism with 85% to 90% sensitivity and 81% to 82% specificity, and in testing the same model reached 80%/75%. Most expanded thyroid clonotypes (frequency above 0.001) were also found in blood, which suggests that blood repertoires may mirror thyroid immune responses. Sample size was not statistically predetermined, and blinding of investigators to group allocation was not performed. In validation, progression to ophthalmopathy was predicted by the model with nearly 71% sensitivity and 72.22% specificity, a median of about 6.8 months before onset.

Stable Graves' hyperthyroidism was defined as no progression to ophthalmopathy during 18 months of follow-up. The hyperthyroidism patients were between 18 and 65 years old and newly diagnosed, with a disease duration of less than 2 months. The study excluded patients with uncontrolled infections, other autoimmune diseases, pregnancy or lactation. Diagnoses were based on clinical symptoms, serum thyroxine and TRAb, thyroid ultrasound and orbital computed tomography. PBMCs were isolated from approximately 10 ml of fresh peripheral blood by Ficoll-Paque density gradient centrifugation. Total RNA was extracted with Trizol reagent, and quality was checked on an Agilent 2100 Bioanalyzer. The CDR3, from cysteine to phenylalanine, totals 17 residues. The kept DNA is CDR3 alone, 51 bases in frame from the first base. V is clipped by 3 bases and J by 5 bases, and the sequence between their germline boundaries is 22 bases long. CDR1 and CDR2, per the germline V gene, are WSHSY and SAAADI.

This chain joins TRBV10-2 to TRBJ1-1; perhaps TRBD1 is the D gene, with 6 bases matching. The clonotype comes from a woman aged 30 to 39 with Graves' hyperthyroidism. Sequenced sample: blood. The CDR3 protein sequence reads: CASSDPSWGGGGTEAFF. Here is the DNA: TGCGCCAGCAGTGACCCGAGCTGGGGAGGAGGGGGAACTGAAGCTTTCTTT.